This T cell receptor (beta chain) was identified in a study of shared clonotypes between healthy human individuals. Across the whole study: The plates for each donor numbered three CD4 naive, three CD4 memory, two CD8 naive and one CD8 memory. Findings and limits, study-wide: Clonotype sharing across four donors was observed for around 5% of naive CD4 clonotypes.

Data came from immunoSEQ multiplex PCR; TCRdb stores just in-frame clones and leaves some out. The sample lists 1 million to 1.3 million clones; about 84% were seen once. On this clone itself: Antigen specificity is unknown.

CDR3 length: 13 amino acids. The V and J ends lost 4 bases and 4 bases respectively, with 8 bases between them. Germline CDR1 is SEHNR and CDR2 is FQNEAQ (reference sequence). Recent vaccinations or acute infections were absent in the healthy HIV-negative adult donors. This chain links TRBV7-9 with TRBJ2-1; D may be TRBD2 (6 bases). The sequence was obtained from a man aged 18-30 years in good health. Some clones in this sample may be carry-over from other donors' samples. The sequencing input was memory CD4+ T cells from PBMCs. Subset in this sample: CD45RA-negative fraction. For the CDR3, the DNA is TGTGCCAGCAGCTATGGGACTTACAATGAGCAGTTCTTC. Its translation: CASSYGTYNEQFF.